This entry lists 15 T cell receptor beta chains sequenced from one sample in a study of neurological immune-mediated disorders. TCRdb ran MiXCR on the 5' RACE reads and lists one entry per CDR3 protein. The table has around 31,000 distinct CDR3 sequences, around 4% seen once. The specimen was CD4+ T cells from blood. The receptors stem from a woman in her thirties or forties in good health.

This clonotype was recorded many times. This chain connects TRBV12-3 or TRBV12-4 to TRBJ2-1; D tentatively fits TRBD1 or TRBD2 (5 bases each). CDR3 size: 16 residues. The V and J ends lost 5 bases and 4 bases respectively, with 18 bases between them. The CDR3 DNA reads TGTGCCAGCAGTCCTGACCACTTGGGGGTTTACAATGAGCAGTTCTTC. Translated: CASSPDHLGVYNEQFF.

This clonotype was counted ten times or more. The V gene is TRBV14, the J gene TRBJ2-1; D is possibly TRBD1 or TRBD2 (5 bases each). The ends were cut back, 1 base at V and 6 bases at J, with 13 bases in the middle. CDR1 SGHDN and CDR2 FVKESK come from the germline V gene. This CDR3 comprises 15 residues. The CDR3 sequence is CASSQVRGVPNEQFF. Written as DNA, the CDR3 is TGTGCCAGCAGCCAAGTTAGGGGAGTCCCCAATGAGCAGTTCTTC.

By its share, this clonotype is medium-sized. V usage is TRBV29-1 and J usage is TRBJ2-2; 8 bases are shared with TRBD1. The germline gives CDR1 SQVTM, CDR2 ANQGSEA. The length of the CDR3 is 14 residues. V was pared by 5 bases and J by 2 bases, with 4 bases of the junction left unmatched. DNA for the CDR3: TGCAGCGTTCAGGGGACAGGCAACACCGGGGAGCTGTTTTTT. Protein: CSVQGTGNTGELFF.

In its sample, this clonotype was seen many times. This chain uses TRBV6-1 with TRBJ1-1, with TRBD1 matching over 9 bases. Germline V CDR1 and CDR2: MNHNS, SASEGT. V shed 10 bases, J shed 4 bases, and the junction held 10 bases outside the gene matches. The CDR3 sequence is 14 residues long. CDR3 nucleotide sequence: TGTGCCACCACCGGGACAGGGCCATTCACTGAAGCTTTCTTT. Residues: CATTGTGPFTEAFF.

This clonotype occurred many times. As DNA, the CDR3 is TGTGCCAGCAGCTCTAGGACAGGCTTCTATGGCTACACCTTC. This encodes CASSSRTGFYGYTF. This chain connects TRBV11-2 to TRBJ1-2; TRBD1 agrees at 7 bases. CDR3 length: 14 amino acids. Unmatched junction bases numbered 6, after V lost 4 bases and J lost 4 bases. CDR1 and CDR2 (germline): SGHAT, FQNNGV.

This clonotype was detected many times. The chain employs TRBV20-1 and TRBJ2-7; TRBD2 might be the D (6 bases). Germline V gene sequence: CDR1 DFQATT, CDR2 SNEGSKA (reference sequence). The CDR3 extends over 14 amino acids. Trimming left V 1 base short and J 1 base short, with 11 bases between. In DNA, the CDR3 is TGCAGTGCTAGAGGATCGACTAGGTCCTACGAGCAGTACTTC. Translated: CSARGSTRSYEQYF.

This clonotype was detected ten times or more. V usage is TRBV5-6 and J usage is TRBJ2-7; perhaps D is TRBD1 or TRBD2 (5 bases each). The ends were cut back, 1 base at V and 2 bases at J, with 10 bases in the middle. Germline CDR1 and CDR2: SGHDT and YYEEEE. The CDR3 loop spans 14 amino acids. The CDR3 loop is CASSLNGAAYEQYF. CDR3 nucleotide sequence: TGTGCCAGCAGCTTGAACGGGGCGGCCTACGAGCAGTACTTC. The entire variable domain, with the rest obtained from reference TRBV5-6 and TRBJ2-7, is as follows: DAGVTQSPTHLIKTRGQQVTLRCSPKSGHDTVSWYQQALGQGPQFIFQYYEEEERQRGNFPDRFSGHQFPNYSSELNVNALLLGDSALYLCASSLNGAAYEQYFGPGTRLTVT.

This clonotype was counted many times. This chain uses TRBV5-1 with TRBJ1-1; D not resolved. The CDR3 spans 14 residues. Trimming shortened V by 0 bases and J by 1 base, and 7 bases separated the two germline ends. Germline CDR1 and CDR2: SGHRS and YFSETQ. CDR3 in amino acids: CASSLGLKNTEAFF. CDR3 DNA: TGCGCCAGCAGCTTGGGGTTGAAGAACACTGAAGCTTTCTTT.

In this sample, this clonotype turned up many times. The chain recombines TRBV4-2 with TRBJ2-7; TRBD1 is a possible D gene (5 bases). The CDR3 has 13 residues. Trimming took 3 bases from V and 4 from J, leaving 10 bases between them. The V gene's germline CDR1 is LGHNA and CDR2 YNFKEQ. CDR3 coding DNA: TGTGCCAGCAGCCAGGAGACAGATTACGAGCAGTACTTC. Encoded protein: CASSQETDYEQYF.

This clonotype was observed a single time. A read error is possible here, since a much larger clone lies one base away. The chain couples TRBV10-2 to TRBJ1-2, with no clear D. Trimming shortened V by 2 bases and J by 2 bases, and 12 bases separated the two germline ends. Germline CDR1 reads WSHSY; CDR2 reads SAAADI. This CDR3 spans 15 amino acids. CDR3 protein: CASSEVRKANYGYTF. For the CDR3, the DNA is TGCGCCAGCAGTGAGGTCAGGAAAGCAAACTATGGCTACACCTTC.

Many counts were recorded for this clonotype. The chain links TRBV6-6 to TRBJ2-7; 9 nucleotides line up with TRBD2. Trimming took 4 bases from V and 1 from J; bases not matched to a gene: 8. This CDR3 spans 16 amino acids. Germline CDR1 and CDR2: MNHNY and SVGAGI (reference sequence). The CDR3 reads CASSSLLLAGSYEQYF. The DNA of the CDR3 is TGTGCCAGCAGTTCCCTCCTTCTAGCGGGGTCCTACGAGCAGTACTTC.

This clonotype was detected many times. The J gene is TRBJ2-1, the V gene TRBV4-2; unclear D gene. Germline V gene lookup returns CDR1 LGHNA and CDR2 YNFKEQ. The V gene lost 0 bases and the J gene lost 4 bases, with 7 bases spanning the gap. CDR3 length: 14 residues. The CDR3 DNA follows: TGTGCCAGCAGCCAAGAGGCCCCGTACAATGAGCAGTTCTTC. Translation: CASSQEAPYNEQFF.

This clonotype was counted at least ten times. The chain has TRBV20-1 and TRBJ1-5, with no clear D. This CDR3 is built from 13 residues. Germline CDR1 reads DFQATT; CDR2 reads SNEGSKA (reference sequence). Trimming removed 5 bases from V and 4 bases from J, with 12 bases in between. Here the CDR3 reads CSAQTWGNQPQHF. Written as DNA, the CDR3 is TGCAGTGCTCAGACGTGGGGTAATCAGCCCCAGCATTTT.

This clonotype has ten or more counts. The rearrangement joins TRBV7-9 to TRBJ2-7; tentative D call: TRBD2 (6 bases). Per the germline V gene, CDR1 is SEHNR and CDR2 is FQNEAQ (reference sequence). This CDR3 spans 12 amino acids. The V end was cut by 3 bases, the J end by 5 bases, with 8 bases between. The DNA of the CDR3 is TGTGCCAGCAGCTTCGGGGGTCACGAGCAGTACTTC. This translates into CASSFGGHEQYF.

This clonotype was seen repeatedly, ten times or more. The rearrangement joins TRBV5-6 to TRBJ2-2; D is uncertain. The CDR3 has 15 residues. Germline V gives CDR1 SGHDT, CDR2 YYEEEE. Trimming left V 3 bases short and J 1 base short, with 10 bases between. As DNA, the CDR3 is TGTGCCAGCAGCTCCCGTCGCCTGAACACCGGGGAGCTGTTTTTT. This gives the protein CASSSRRLNTGELFF.